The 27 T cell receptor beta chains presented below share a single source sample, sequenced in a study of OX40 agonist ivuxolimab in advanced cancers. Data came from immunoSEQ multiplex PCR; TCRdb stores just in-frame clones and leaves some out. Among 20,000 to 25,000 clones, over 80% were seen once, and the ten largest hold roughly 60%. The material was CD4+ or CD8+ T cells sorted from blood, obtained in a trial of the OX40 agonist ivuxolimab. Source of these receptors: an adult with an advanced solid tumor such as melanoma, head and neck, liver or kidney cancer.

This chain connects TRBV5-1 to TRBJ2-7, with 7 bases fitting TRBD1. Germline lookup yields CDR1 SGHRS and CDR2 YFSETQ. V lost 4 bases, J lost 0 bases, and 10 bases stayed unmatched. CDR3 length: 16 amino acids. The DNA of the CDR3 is TGCGCCAGCAGCCTAGAAAGACAGGGATTCTCCTACGAGCAGTACTTC. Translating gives CASSLERQGFSYEQYF.

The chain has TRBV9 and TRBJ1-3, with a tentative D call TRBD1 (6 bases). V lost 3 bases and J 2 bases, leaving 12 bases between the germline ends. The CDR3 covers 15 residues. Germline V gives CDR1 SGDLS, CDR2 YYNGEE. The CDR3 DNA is TGTGCCAGCAGCGCCGAGGGGGTGGCTGGAAACACCATATATTTT. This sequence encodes CASSAEGVAGNTIYF.

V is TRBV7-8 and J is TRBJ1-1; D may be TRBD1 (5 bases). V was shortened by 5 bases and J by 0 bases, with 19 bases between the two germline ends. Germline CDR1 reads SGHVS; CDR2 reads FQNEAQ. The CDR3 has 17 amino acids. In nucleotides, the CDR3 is TGTGCCAGCAGCCGGAGGGCAGGGCCGAGGATGAACACTGAAGCTTTCTTT. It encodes CASSRRAGPRMNTEAFF. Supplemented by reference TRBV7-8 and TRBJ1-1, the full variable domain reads GAGVSQSPRYKVAKRGQDVALRCDPISGHVSLFWYQQALGQGPEFLTYFQNEAQLDKSGLPSDRFFAERPEGSVSTLKIQRTQQEDSAVYLCASSRRAGPRMNTEAFFGQGTRLTVV.

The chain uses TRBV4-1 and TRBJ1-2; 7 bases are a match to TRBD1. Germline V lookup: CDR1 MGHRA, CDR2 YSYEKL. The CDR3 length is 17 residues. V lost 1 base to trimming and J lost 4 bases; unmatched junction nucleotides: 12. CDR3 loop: CASSQVPPLDRVYGYTF. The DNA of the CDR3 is TGCGCCAGCAGCCAAGTTCCCCCCCTTGACAGGGTCTATGGCTACACCTTC.

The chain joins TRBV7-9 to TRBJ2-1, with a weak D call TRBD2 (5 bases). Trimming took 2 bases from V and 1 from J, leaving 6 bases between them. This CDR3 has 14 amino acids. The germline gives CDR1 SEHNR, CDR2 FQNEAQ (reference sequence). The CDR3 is CASSLTRSYNEQFF. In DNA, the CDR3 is TGTGCCAGCAGCTTAACTAGGTCCTACAATGAGCAGTTCTTC. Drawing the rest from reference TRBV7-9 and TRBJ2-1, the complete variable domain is DTGVSQNPRHKITKRGQNVTFRCDPISEHNRLYWYRQTLGQGPEFLTYFQNEAQLEKSRLLSDRFSAERPKGSFSTLEIQRTEQGDSAMYLCASSLTRSYNEQFFGPGTRLTVL.

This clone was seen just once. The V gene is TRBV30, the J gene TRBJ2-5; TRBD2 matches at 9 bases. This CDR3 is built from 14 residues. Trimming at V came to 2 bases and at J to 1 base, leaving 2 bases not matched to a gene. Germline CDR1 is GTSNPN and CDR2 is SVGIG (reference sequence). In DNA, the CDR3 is TGTGCCTGGAGTCTAGCGGGGCTCCAAGAGACCCAGTACTTC. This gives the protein CAWSLAGLQETQYF.

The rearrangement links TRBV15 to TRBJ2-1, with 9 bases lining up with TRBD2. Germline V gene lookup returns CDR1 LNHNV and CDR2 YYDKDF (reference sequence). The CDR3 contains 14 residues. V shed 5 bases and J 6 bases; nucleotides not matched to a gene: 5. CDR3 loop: CATSSGTSLNEQFF. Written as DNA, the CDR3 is TGTGCCACCAGCTCCGGGACTAGCCTCAATGAGCAGTTCTTC. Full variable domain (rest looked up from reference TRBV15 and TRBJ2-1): DAMVIQNPRYQVTQFGKPVTLSCSQTLNHNVMYWYQQKSSQAPKLLFHYYDKDFNNEADTPDNFQSRRPNTSFCFLDIRSPGLGDTAMYLCATSSGTSLNEQFFGPGTRLTVL.

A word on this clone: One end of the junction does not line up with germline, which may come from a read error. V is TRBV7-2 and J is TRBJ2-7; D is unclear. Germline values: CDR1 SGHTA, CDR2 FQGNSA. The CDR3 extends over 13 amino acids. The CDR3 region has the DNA TGTGCCAGCAGCCGGGTCCACTCCGACGAGCAGTACTTC. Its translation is CASSRVHSDEQYF.

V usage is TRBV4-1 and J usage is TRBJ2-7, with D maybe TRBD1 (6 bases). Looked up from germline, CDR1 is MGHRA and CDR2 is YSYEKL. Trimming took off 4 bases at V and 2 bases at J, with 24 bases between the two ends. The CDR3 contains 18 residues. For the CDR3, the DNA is TGCGCCAGCAGCCCTCAACCCGGACAGACCTTAGTCGCCTACGAGCAGTACTTC. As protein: CASSPQPGQTLVAYEQYF.

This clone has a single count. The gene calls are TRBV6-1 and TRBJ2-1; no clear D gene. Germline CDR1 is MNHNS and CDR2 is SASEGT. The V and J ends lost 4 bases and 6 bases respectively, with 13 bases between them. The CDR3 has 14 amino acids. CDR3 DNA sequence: TGTGCCAGCAGTGGACCGGGTCCCATCAATGAGCAGTTCTTC. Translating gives CASSGPGPINEQFF.

CDR3 sequence (DNA): TGTGCCAGCACCCGGACAGGGAACTATGGCTACACCTTC. This translates into CASTRTGNYGYTF. The rearrangement uses TRBV9 and TRBJ1-2; 8 bases align to TRBD1. J lost 2 bases, V lost 6 bases, and 3 bases had no gene match. The CDR3 extends over 13 amino acids. The germline CDR1 and CDR2 sequences are SGDLS and YYNGEE.

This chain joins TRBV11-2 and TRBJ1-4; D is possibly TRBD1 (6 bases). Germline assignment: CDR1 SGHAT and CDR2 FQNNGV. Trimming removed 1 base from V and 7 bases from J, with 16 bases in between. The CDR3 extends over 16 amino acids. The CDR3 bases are TGTGCCAGCAGCTTAGGATGGGGACAAAAGACTGAAAAACTGTTTTTT. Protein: CASSLGWGQKTEKLFF. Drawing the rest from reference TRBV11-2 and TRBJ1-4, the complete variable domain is EAGVAQSPRYKIIEKRQSVAFWCNPISGHATLYWYQQILGQGPKLLIQFQNNGVVDDSQLPKDRFSAERLKGVDSTLKIQPAKLEDSAVYLCASSLGWGQKTEKLFFGSGTQLSVL.

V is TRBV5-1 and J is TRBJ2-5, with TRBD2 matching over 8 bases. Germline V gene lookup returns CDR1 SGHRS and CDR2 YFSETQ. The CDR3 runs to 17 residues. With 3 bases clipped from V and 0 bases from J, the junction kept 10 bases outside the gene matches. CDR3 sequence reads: CASSSEPSGSYQETQYF. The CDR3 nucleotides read TGCGCCAGCAGCTCGGAACCTAGCGGGTCGTACCAAGAGACCCAGTACTTC.

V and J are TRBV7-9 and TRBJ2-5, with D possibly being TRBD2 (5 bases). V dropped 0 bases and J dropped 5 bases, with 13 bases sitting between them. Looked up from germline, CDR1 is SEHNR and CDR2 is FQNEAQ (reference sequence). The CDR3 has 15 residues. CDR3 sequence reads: CASSLAIGSRETQYF. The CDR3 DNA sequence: TGTGCCAGCAGCTTAGCGATAGGGAGTCGGGAGACCCAGTACTTC.

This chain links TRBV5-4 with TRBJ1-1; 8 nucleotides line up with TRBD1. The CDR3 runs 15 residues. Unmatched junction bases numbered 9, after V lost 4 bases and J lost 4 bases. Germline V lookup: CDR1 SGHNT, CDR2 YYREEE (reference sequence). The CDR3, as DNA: TGTGCCAGCAGCACACGGACAGGGTTTGGCACTGAAGCTTTCTTT. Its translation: CASSTRTGFGTEAFF.

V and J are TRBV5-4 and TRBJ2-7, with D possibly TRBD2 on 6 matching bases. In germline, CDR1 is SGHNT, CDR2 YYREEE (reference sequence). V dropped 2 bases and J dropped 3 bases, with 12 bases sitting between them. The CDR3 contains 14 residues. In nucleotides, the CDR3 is TGTGCCAGCAGCTTCTCGGGAGCCAACTACGAGCAGTACTTC. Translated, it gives CASSFSGANYEQYF. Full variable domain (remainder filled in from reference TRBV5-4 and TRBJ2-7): ETGVTQSPTHLIKTRGQQVTLRCSSQSGHNTVSWYQQALGQGPQFIFQYYREEENGRGNFPPRFSGLQFPNYSSELNVNALELDDSALYLCASSFSGANYEQYFGPGTRLTVT.

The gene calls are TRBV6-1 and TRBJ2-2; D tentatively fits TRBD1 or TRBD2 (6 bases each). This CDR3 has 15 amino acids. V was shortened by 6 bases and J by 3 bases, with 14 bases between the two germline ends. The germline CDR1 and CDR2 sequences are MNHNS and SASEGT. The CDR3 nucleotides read TGTGCCAGCAGGAGGAGGGACACGGACACCGGGGAGCTGTTTTTT. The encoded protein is CASRRRDTDTGELFF.

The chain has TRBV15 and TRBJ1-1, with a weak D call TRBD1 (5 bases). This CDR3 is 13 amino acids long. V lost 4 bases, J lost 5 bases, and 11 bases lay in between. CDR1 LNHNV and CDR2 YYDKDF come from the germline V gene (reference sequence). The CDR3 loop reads CATSIMGGTEAFF. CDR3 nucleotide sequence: TGTGCCACCAGCATAATGGGGGGGACTGAAGCTTTCTTT.

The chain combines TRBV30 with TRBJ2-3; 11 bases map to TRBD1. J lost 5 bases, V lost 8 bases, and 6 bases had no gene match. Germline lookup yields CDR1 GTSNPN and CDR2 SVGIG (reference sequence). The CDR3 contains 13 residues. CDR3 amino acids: CARAGQGGDTQYF. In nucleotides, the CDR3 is TGTGCCCGGGCGGGACAGGGGGGAGATACGCAGTATTTT.

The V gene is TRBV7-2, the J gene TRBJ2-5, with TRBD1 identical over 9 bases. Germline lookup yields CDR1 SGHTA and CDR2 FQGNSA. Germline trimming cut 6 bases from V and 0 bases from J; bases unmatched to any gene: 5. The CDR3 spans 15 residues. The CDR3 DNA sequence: TGTGCCAGCAGTGGACAGGGGTGGGACCAAGAGACCCAGTACTTC. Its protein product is CASSGQGWDQETQYF.

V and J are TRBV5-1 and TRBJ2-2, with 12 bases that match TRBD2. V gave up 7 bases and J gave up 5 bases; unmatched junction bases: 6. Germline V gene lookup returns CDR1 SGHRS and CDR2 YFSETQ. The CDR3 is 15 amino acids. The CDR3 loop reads CASGTSGGSTGELFF. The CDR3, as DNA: TGCGCCAGCGGAACTAGCGGGGGGAGTACCGGGGAGCTGTTTTTT.

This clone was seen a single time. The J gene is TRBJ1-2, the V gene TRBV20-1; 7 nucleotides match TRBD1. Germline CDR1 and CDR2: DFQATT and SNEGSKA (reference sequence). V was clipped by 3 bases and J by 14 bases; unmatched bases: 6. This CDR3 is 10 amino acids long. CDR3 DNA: TGCAGTGCTAGCGAACAGGGGTGGACCTTC. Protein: CSASEQGWTF.

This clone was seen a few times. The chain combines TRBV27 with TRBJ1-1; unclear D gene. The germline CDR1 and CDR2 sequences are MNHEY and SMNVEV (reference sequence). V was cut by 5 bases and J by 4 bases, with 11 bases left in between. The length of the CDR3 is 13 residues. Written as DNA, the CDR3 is TGTGCCAGCAGTCCCCTGGAGTTCACTGAAGCTTTCTTT. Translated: CASSPLEFTEAFF.

CDR3 in amino acids: CAISQVSYEQYF. The CDR3, as DNA: TGTGCCATCAGTCAAGTTTCGTACGAGCAGTACTTC. V and J are TRBV10-3 and TRBJ2-7; D remains unclear. V was clipped by 5 bases and J by 4 bases, with 9 bases between them. Germline CDR1 ENHRY, CDR2 SYGVKD. This CDR3 is built from 12 residues.

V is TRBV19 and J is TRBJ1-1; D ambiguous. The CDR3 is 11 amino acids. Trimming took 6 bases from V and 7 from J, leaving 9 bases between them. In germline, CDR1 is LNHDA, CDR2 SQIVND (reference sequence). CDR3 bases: TGTGCCAGTAGAGGGTACCATGAAGCTTTCTTT. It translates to CASRGYHEAFF. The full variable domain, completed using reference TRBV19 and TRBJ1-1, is DGGITQSPKYLFRKEGQNVTLSCEQNLNHDAMYWYRQDPGQGLRLIYYSQIVNDFQKGDIAEGYSVSREKKESFPLTVTSAQKNPTAFYLCASRGYHEAFFGQGTRLTVV.

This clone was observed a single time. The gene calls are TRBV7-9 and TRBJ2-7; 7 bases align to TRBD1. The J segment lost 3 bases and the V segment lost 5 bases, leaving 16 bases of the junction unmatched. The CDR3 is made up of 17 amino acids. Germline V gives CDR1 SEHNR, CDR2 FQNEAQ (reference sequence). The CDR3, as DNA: TGTGCCAGCAGCCACCCCACCTGGACAGGCGAATTCTACGAGCAGTACTTC. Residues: CASSHPTWTGEFYEQYF.

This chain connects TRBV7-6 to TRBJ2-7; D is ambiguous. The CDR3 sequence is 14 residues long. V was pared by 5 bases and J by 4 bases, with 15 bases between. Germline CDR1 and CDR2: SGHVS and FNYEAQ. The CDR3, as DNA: TGTGCCAGCAGCGGGCGGTTTGGTGGATACGAGCAGTACTTC. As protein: CASSGRFGGYEQYF. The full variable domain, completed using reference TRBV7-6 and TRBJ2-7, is GAGVSQSPRYKVTKRGQDVALRCDPISGHVSLYWYRQALGQGPEFLTYFNYEAQQDKSGLPNDRFSAERPEGSISTLTIQRTEQRDSAMYRCASSGRFGGYEQYFGPGTRLTVT.